This T cell receptor beta chain was sequenced in a study of blood T cell repertoires in COVID-19. V lost 4 bases and J 3 bases, leaving 13 bases between the germline ends. The V gene's germline CDR1 is LNHDA and CDR2 SQIVND (reference sequence). The CDR3 length is 15 residues. Only in-frame clones appear in the TCRdb table, and some are missing; sequencing was by immunoSEQ multiplex PCR. This sample has roughly 200,000 clones, with approximately 84% found just once. The source is a woman aged 65 to 85 with active or convalescent COVID-19. Material: peripheral blood. V usage is TRBV19 and J usage is TRBJ1-3, with TRBD1 as a possible D gene (6 bases). The CDR3 sequence is CASSRRSGDGNTIYF. The DNA of the CDR3 is TGTGCCAGTAGTAGGAGGTCAGGGGATGGAAACACCATATATTTT. The complete variable domain, with remaining parts taken from reference TRBV19 and TRBJ1-3, reads DGGITQSPKYLFRKEGQNVTLSCEQNLNHDAMYWYRQDPGQGLRLIYYSQIVNDFQKGDIAEGYSVSREKKESFPLTVTSAQKNPTAFYLCASSRRSGDGNTIYFGEGSWLTVV.